These 17 T cell receptor beta chains came from one sample sequenced in a study of T-cell reconstitution after alpha-beta-depleted transplantation in children. A TCRbeta library incorporating unique molecular identifiers was prepared. TCRdb analysed the PCR reads with MiXCR anew, one entry per CDR3 protein. The top ten clones hold roughly an eighth of a sample with around 600,000 distinct CDR3 sequences, 20% to 25% of them seen once. Sequencing used PBMCs, mostly from graft donor cells, obtained 360 days after TCRalphabeta/CD19-depleted stem cell transplant. The receptors derive from a boy younger than two who had a stem cell transplant for acute myeloid leukemia, so the T cells may come from the graft donor.

The sample holds a few counts of this clonotype. The V and J genes are TRBV29-1 and TRBJ1-4, with 7 positions matching TRBD1. CDR3 size: 16 residues. Germline trimming cut 5 bases from V and 8 bases from J; bases unmatched to any gene: 17. Germline V gives CDR1 SQVTM, CDR2 ANQGSEA. CDR3 nucleotide sequence: TGCAGCGTTCGAGAGACAGGGAAGGGGGCGGGAGAAAAACTGTTTTTT. Protein product: CSVRETGKGAGEKLFF.

This clonotype occurred a few times. The V call is TRBV12-5, the J call TRBJ2-1, with no clear D. The CDR3 length is 16 residues. Trimming took off 2 bases at V and 2 bases at J, with 13 bases between the two ends. Germline V gene data show CDR1 as LGHNT and CDR2 as FRNRAP. The DNA for the CDR3 is TGTGCTAGTGGTTTGCCCCGACATAAGCCCTACAATGAGCAGTTCTTC. It encodes CASGLPRHKPYNEQFF. Supplemented by reference TRBV12-5 and TRBJ2-1, the full variable domain reads DARVTQTPRHKVTEMGQEVTMRCQPILGHNTVFWYRQTMMQGLELLAYFRNRAPLDDSGMPKDRFSAEMPDATLATLKIQPSEPRDSAVYFCASGLPRHKPYNEQFFGPGTRLTVL.

In this sample, this clonotype turned up a few times. This chain links TRBV20-1 with TRBJ2-7; TRBD2 agrees at 9 bases. CDR3 length: 14 amino acids. The germline CDR1 and CDR2 sequences are DFQATT and SNEGSKA (reference sequence). With 5 bases clipped from V and 2 bases from J, the junction kept 7 bases outside the gene matches. CDR3 sequence (DNA): TGCAGTGCTCTACCGGGACTAGCTACCTACGAGCAGTACTTC. Protein: CSALPGLATYEQYF.

V and J are TRBV12-3 or TRBV12-4 and TRBJ2-1, with 7 nucleotides matching TRBD2. J was trimmed by 7 bases and V by 3 bases; bases with no gene match: 6. The CDR3 spans 14 residues. The CDR3 bases are TGTGCCAGCAGTTTTACTAGCGTGGGGAATGAGCAGTTCTTC. Encoded protein: CASSFTSVGNEQFF.

This chain connects TRBV25-1 to TRBJ1-3, with no clear D. The CDR3 runs 14 residues. V dropped 1 base and J dropped 0 bases, with 4 bases sitting between them. Per the germline V gene, CDR1 is MGHDK and CDR2 is SYGVNS. The CDR3 DNA sequence: TGTGCCAGCAGTGAATCGGCCTCTGGAAACACCATATATTTT. This sequence encodes CASSESASGNTIYF.

This chain joins TRBV18 and TRBJ1-2, with TRBD1 matching over 7 bases. There are 16 residues in the CDR3. Germline CDR1 KGHSH, CDR2 LQKENI. Trimming removed 0 bases from V and 8 bases from J; junction bases left unmatched: 12. In DNA form, the CDR3 reads TGTGCCAGCTCACCACCGAGTACGACAGGGAGAAACGGCTACACCTTC. This translates into CASSPPSTTGRNGYTF. Full variable domain (remainder filled in from reference TRBV18 and TRBJ1-2): NAGVMQNPRHLVRRRGQEARLRCSPMKGHSHVYWYRQLPEEGLKFMVYLQKENIIDESGMPKERFSAEFPKEGPSILRIQQVVRGDSAAYFCASSPPSTTGRNGYTFGSGTRLTVV.

This clonotype was detected many times. This sequence joins TRBV20-1 and TRBJ1-5; no definite D call. This CDR3 has 16 residues. The germline V gene has CDR1 DFQATT and CDR2 SNEGSKA (reference sequence). Trimming shortened V by 0 bases and J by 0 bases, and 12 bases separated the two germline ends. CDR3 in DNA: TGCAGTGCTAGAGACCCCTTAGGTTATAGCAATCAGCCCCAGCATTTT. Translation: CSARDPLGYSNQPQHF.

The chain is built from TRBV27 and TRBJ2-5; 7 nucleotides match TRBD1. Germline loops: CDR1 MNHEY, CDR2 SMNVEV (reference sequence). CDR3 length equals 12 residues. The CDR3 nucleotides are TGTGCGACGGGACAGCCCCCTGAGACCCAGTACTTC. Its protein is CATGQPPETQYF.

The sample holds many counts of this clonotype. The J gene is TRBJ2-1, the V gene TRBV7-9, with TRBD2 identical over 9 bases. This CDR3 has 14 amino acids. V dropped 5 bases and J dropped 7; count of bases not matched to a gene: 6. Germline CDR1 and CDR2: SEHNR and FQNEAQ (reference sequence). In DNA, the CDR3 is TGTGCCAGCAGCCCGGCCAGCGGGAGGAATGAGCAGTTCTTC. Its translation: CASSPASGRNEQFF.

The sample holds a few counts of this clonotype. This chain connects TRBV29-1 to TRBJ2-7; 7 bases line up with TRBD1. This CDR3 has 11 amino acids. Germline V gene data show CDR1 as SQVTM and CDR2 as ANQGSEA. V gave up 7 bases and J gave up 1 base; unmatched junction bases: 1. CDR3 nucleotides: TGCAGCGCGACAGGGTCCTACGAGCAGTACTTC. Amino acid sequence: CSATGSYEQYF.

This clonotype was picked up a small number of times. The V call is TRBV10-3, the J call TRBJ1-5; possibly TRBD1 for D (5 bases). The germline V gene has CDR1 ENHRY and CDR2 SYGVKD. CDR3 size: 14 residues. Trimming left V 10 bases short and J 5 bases short, with 18 bases between. CDR3 nucleotide sequence: TGTGCCACCGACCAGGGTCGCAGTGATCAGCCCCAGCATTTT. Protein: CATDQGRSDQPQHF.

This chain connects TRBV28 to TRBJ1-5; 9 bases agree with TRBD1. This CDR3 contains 14 residues. The V and J ends lost 7 bases and 5 bases, in that order; junction bases with no gene match: 6. The germline CDR1 and CDR2 sequences are MDHEN and SYDVKM. As DNA, the CDR3 is TGTGCCAGCACCACAGGGGGCAGCTATCAGCCCCAGCATTTT. As protein: CASTTGGSYQPQHF.

This clonotype was seen only a few times. The chain carries TRBV7-9 and TRBJ2-7; 11 nucleotides match TRBD1. V shed 5 bases, J shed 0 bases, and the junction held 6 bases outside the gene matches. Germline V gives CDR1 SEHNR, CDR2 FQNEAQ (reference sequence). The CDR3 runs 16 residues. This chain's CDR3 is CASSPPGQGDSYEQYF. CDR3 coding DNA: TGTGCCAGCAGCCCCCCGGGACAGGGGGACTCCTACGAGCAGTACTTC.

Ten or more counts support this clonotype. This sequence joins TRBV20-1 and TRBJ2-1; 10 bases fit TRBD1. Germline V gives CDR1 DFQATT, CDR2 SNEGSKA (reference sequence). The J segment lost 3 bases and the V segment lost 5 bases, leaving 7 bases of the junction unmatched. This CDR3 spans 15 amino acids. CDR3 sequence: CSARQGAFFYNEQFF. CDR3 sequence (DNA): TGCAGTGCTCGACAGGGGGCCTTTTTCTACAATGAGCAGTTCTTC.

Ten or more counts support this clonotype. V usage is TRBV30 and J usage is TRBJ2-3; D perhaps matches TRBD2 (5 bases). CDR1 and CDR2 (germline): GTSNPN, SVGIG (reference sequence). V was clipped by 3 bases and J by 4 bases, with 14 bases between them. This CDR3 has 14 amino acids. CDR3 sequence: CAWREVGGPDTQYF. DNA of the CDR3: TGTGCCTGGAGGGAGGTAGGTGGGCCAGATACGCAGTATTTT.

This clonotype was counted ten times or more. The rearrangement uses TRBV20-1 and TRBJ2-7, with 8 bases that match TRBD1. The CDR3 has 14 residues. V trimming: 0 bases; J trimming: 8 bases; junction bases outside the gene matches: 9. CDR1 DFQATT and CDR2 SNEGSKA come from the germline V gene (reference sequence). DNA for the CDR3: TGCAGTGCTAGAGATAGGACAGGGTATCATCAGCAGTACGTC. Translated, it gives CSARDRTGYHQQYV.

This clonotype was recorded a few times. The CDR3 region has the DNA TGTGCCAGCAATGGGGGGCTGGCCTATGGCTACACCTTC. Its translation is CASNGGLAYGYTF. The genes are TRBV25-1 and TRBJ1-2, with D perhaps matching TRBD1 (6 bases). Germline V lookup: CDR1 MGHDK, CDR2 SYGVNS. This CDR3 contains 13 residues. The V gene lost 7 bases and the J gene lost 4 bases, with 13 bases spanning the gap.